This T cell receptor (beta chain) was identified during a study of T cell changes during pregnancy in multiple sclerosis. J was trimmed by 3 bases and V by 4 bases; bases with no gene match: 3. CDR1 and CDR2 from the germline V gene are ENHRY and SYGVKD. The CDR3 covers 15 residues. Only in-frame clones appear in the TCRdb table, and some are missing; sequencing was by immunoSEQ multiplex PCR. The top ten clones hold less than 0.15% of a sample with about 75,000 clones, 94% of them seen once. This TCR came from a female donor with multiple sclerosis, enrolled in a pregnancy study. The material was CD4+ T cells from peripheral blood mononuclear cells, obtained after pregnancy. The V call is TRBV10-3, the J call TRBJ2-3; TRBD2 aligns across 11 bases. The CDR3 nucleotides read TGTGCCATCAGTGGAGCTAGCGGGAGGACAGATACGCAGTATTTT. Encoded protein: CAISGASGRTDTQYF.